This T cell receptor (beta chain) was identified in a study of cytomegalovirus exposure and HLA in healthy donors. Whole-study results and caveats: Both high specificity and high sensitivity reportedly marked the classifier's diagnosis of cytomegalovirus status.

For this clone: No antigen is known for it.

The PCR was carried out with 60 Vbeta primers and 13 Jbeta primers. Clones were sequenced by immunoSEQ multiplex PCR, and TCRdb holds only the in-frame ones, with some missing. The repertoire consists of around 140,000 clones, with roughly 82% occurring once and the leading ten covering around 4%. The TCR sequence derives from a male donor in good health and CMV-seropositive. Sequenced input: PBMCs.

CDR3 in DNA: TGTGCCAGCAGCGGGACAGGGTTAAATGAGCAGTTCTTC. As protein: CASSGTGLNEQFF. The rearrangement uses TRBV2 and TRBJ2-1, with 9 bases identical to TRBD1. V shed 6 bases and J 7 bases; nucleotides not matched to a gene: 4. Germline assignment: CDR1 SNHLY and CDR2 FYNNEI. This CDR3 has 13 amino acids.